The clone carrying this T cell receptor beta chain was observed a single time. The data originate from a study of blood T cell repertoires in COVID-19. Study-level background: The United States, Italy and Spain supplied acute and convalescent COVID-19 samples. In each case, the material was cDNA or gDNA derived from T cells, B-cell-depleted T cells, or PBMCs.

Per the original data handling: Estimation of nucleated cell counts relied on the amplification of reference gene primers. The table came from immunoSEQ multiplex PCR; TCRdb's copy has only in-frame clones and leaves some out. Clonal size and the V and J genes are those of that table, whereas D and trimming came from the DNA. Of a few hundred thousand clones in the sample, 85% were seen once. CDR3 size: 16 residues. Germline CDR1 MDHEN, CDR2 SYDVKM. With 2 bases removed from V and 1 base from J, the gap between germline ends came to 11 bases. The TCR was taken from a woman aged 18-35 years with acute or convalescent COVID-19. The chain is built from TRBV28 and TRBJ2-2; a weak D match, TRBD2 (6 bases). The sequenced material came from peripheral blood. The CDR3 protein is CASSLGGGWNTGELFF. CDR3 in DNA: TGTGCCAGCAGTTTAGGTGGGGGGTGGAACACCGGGGAGCTGTTTTTT. The full variable domain, rest sourced from reference TRBV28 and TRBJ2-2, is DVKVTQSSRYLVKRTGEKVFLECVQDMDHENMFWYRQDPGLGLRLIYFSYDVKMKEKGDIPEGYSVSREKKERFSLILESASTNQTSMYLCASSLGGGWNTGELFFGEGSRLTVL.